This TCR beta chain derives from a study of blood T cells in healthy people across ages. With a J-beta primer mix and a sample-barcoded 5' primer, a second PCR ran about 7 to 12 cycles. A template-switch adaptor containing 12 random nucleotides labeled each cDNA molecule. Using its own MiXCR run on the 5' RACE reads, TCRdb lists one record per CDR3 protein. Found here are about 640,000 distinct CDR3 sequences, approximately 50% of them singletons; the top ten hold over 30%. Each donor had approximately 10 milliliters of peripheral blood drawn. Germline trimming cut 8 bases from V and 3 bases from J; bases unmatched to any gene: 6. Germline values: CDR1 DFQATT, CDR2 SNEGSKA (reference sequence). This CDR3 has 14 residues.

This chain links TRBV20-1 with TRBJ2-3; 12 bases align to TRBD2. The receptor's source is a man aged 55 to 70 in good health. Material: blood. CDR3 in DNA: TGCAGTCTAGCGGGGGGGCAACAGACAGATACGCAGTATTTT. It specifies CSLAGGQQTDTQYF.